This entry lists 20 T cell receptor beta chains sequenced from one sample in a study of T cell responses to AZD1222 COVID-19 vaccine (dated by TCRdb to the early 2020s). The meaning of the sample's time point label: about 28 days (+/-7) after the second vaccine dose. Library method: the immunoSEQ multiplex PCR assay. What TCRdb holds here is the immuneACCESS table cut down to in-frame rearrangements. Part of the clones is not present; checked against another copy, under half of the missing clones reflect an unresolved V gene, and the others are unexplained. In all, the sample holds 120,000 or so clones, and 65% to 90% of those were seen once. The ten largest clones add up to roughly a quarter of the sample. Material: peripheral blood, obtained 28 days after the second AZD1222 dose. The receptors come from an adult who received the AZD1222 COVID-19 vaccine.

The chain links TRBV6-2 or TRBV6-3 to TRBJ1-5; possibly TRBD1 for D (6 bases). The CDR3 covers 14 residues. CDR1 is MNHEY and CDR2 is SVGEGT in the germline V gene. V dropped 1 base and J dropped 6 bases, with 10 bases sitting between them. Here the CDR3 reads CASSYFTGTQPQHF. The DNA for the CDR3 is TGTGCCAGCAGTTACTTTACAGGGACTCAGCCCCAGCATTTT.

CDR3 loop: CASRDTGGYGYTF. For the CDR3, the DNA is TGTGCCAGCAGGGACACCGGTGGGTATGGCTACACCTTC. This chain joins TRBV28 and TRBJ1-2; tentatively, D is TRBD1 (5 bases). CDR3 size: 13 residues. The germline CDR1 and CDR2 sequences are MDHEN and SYDVKM. The V and J ends lost 6 bases and 5 bases respectively, with 13 bases between them.

This sequence joins TRBV30 and TRBJ1-2; 9 bases line up with TRBD1. The V gene's germline CDR1 is GTSNPN and CDR2 SVGIG (reference sequence). The CDR3 totals 15 residues. The ends lost 2 bases at V and 3 bases at J; junction bases unmatched: 7. The CDR3 loop reads CAWSLGQGTYYGYTF. The CDR3 nucleotides are TGTGCCTGGAGTCTAGGACAGGGGACTTACTATGGCTACACCTTC.

The V call is TRBV5-1, the J call TRBJ2-7; 10 nucleotides align to TRBD1. The length of the CDR3 is 15 residues. In germline, CDR1 is SGHRS, CDR2 YFSETQ. V shed 0 bases and J 2 bases; nucleotides not matched to a gene: 2. The chain's CDR3 is CASSLGGTGAYEQYF. CDR3 bases: TGCGCCAGCAGCTTGGGTGGGACAGGGGCCTACGAGCAGTACTTC.

The J gene is TRBJ1-1, the V gene TRBV5-6; perhaps TRBD1 as D (5 bases). Germline V gives CDR1 SGHDT, CDR2 YYEEEE. The CDR3 has 15 residues. V was shortened by 3 bases and J by 3 bases, with 15 bases between the two germline ends. The CDR3 DNA reads as TGTGCCAGCAGCTCCTGGGGCTCCTTCTACACTGAAGCTTTCTTT. This sequence encodes CASSSWGSFYTEAFF.

The rearrangement uses TRBV5-6 and TRBJ1-5; possibly TRBD1 for D (6 bases). Deletions cut 1 base from V and 0 bases from J, with 14 bases between. The CDR3 runs to 17 residues. CDR1 is SGHDT, CDR2 YYEEEE, per germline. CDR3 in DNA: TGTGCCAGCAGCTTGAGGGGGAGCAGAGATAGCAATCAGCCCCAGCATTTT. Protein: CASSLRGSRDSNQPQHF.

The genes are TRBV7-3 and TRBJ2-2; TRBD2 agrees at 11 bases. The V and J ends lost 5 bases and 1 base, in that order; junction bases with no gene match: 3. Germline V gene sequence: CDR1 SGHTA, CDR2 FQGTGA. The CDR3 loop spans 16 amino acids. This chain's CDR3 is CASSRGLAGNTGELFF. The DNA for the CDR3 is TGTGCCAGCAGCCGAGGACTAGCGGGGAACACCGGGGAGCTGTTTTTT. The whole variable domain, remainder taken from reference TRBV7-3 and TRBJ2-2, is GAGVSQTPSNKVTEKGKYVELRCDPISGHTALYWYRQSLGQGPEFLIYFQGTGAADDSGLPNDRFFAVRPEGSVSTLKIQRTERGDSAVYLCASSRGLAGNTGELFFGEGSRLTVL.

The chain is built from TRBV11-2 and TRBJ2-3, with unresolved D. Germline V lookup: CDR1 SGHAT, CDR2 FQNNGV. Trimming left V 4 bases short and J 2 bases short, with 10 bases between. The CDR3 consists of 14 residues. The CDR3 sequence is CASSSGQYTDTQYF. CDR3 in DNA: TGTGCCAGCAGCTCGGGCCAATACACAGATACGCAGTATTTT.

This chain links TRBV14 with TRBJ2-1, with TRBD1 identical over 7 bases. This CDR3 comprises 15 residues. Trimming took 1 base from V and 4 from J; bases not matched to a gene: 4. Germline V gene lookup returns CDR1 SGHDN and CDR2 FVKESK. The CDR3 spells CASSQVQGSYNEQFF. The DNA for the CDR3 is TGTGCCAGCAGCCAAGTACAGGGGAGTTACAATGAGCAGTTCTTC.

DNA of the CDR3: TGTGCCAGTAGTATTTTAGCGGGGGGACAAGAGACCCAGTACTTC. Protein sequence: CASSILAGGQETQYF. The gene calls are TRBV19 and TRBJ2-5, with TRBD2 identical over 10 bases. The CDR3 runs to 15 residues. Looked up from germline, CDR1 is LNHDA and CDR2 is SQIVND (reference sequence). V shed 3 bases and J 2 bases; nucleotides not matched to a gene: 3.

This chain joins TRBV3-1 (or the pseudogene TRBV3-2) and TRBJ2-5; D is unclear. Trimming cost V 5 bases and J 5 bases, with 15 bases left between them. Germline assignment: CDR1 LGHDT and CDR2 YNNKEL (reference sequence). This CDR3 region has 14 residues. This chain's CDR3 is CASSYRPATETQYF. For the CDR3, the DNA is TGTGCCAGCAGCTATAGACCGGCGACGGAGACCCAGTACTTC.

The chain has TRBV3-1 (or the pseudogene TRBV3-2) and TRBJ2-5; 9 bases are shared with TRBD2. The V and J ends lost 0 bases and 0 bases, in that order; junction bases with no gene match: 5. This CDR3 has 17 residues. CDR1 and CDR2 from the germline V gene are LGHDT and YNNKEL (reference sequence). The CDR3 is CASSQDWGTSHQETQYF. DNA of the CDR3: TGTGCCAGCAGCCAAGATTGGGGGACTAGCCACCAAGAGACCCAGTACTTC.

The chain carries TRBV5-4 and TRBJ1-2; TRBD1 agrees at 7 bases. CDR1 SGHNT and CDR2 YYREEE come from the germline V gene (reference sequence). V shed 2 bases, J shed 4 bases, and the junction held 5 bases outside the gene matches. The CDR3 contains 14 residues. In DNA form, the CDR3 reads TGTGCCAGCAGCTTAGGGACAGCGACCTATGGCTACACCTTC. Translated: CASSLGTATYGYTF.

V gene TRBV2 combines with J gene TRBJ2-2, with TRBD1 identical over 9 bases. The CDR3 runs 15 residues. Germline V CDR1 and CDR2: SNHLY, FYNNEI. V shed 6 bases and J 1 base; nucleotides not matched to a gene: 3. The CDR3 sequence: CASRVGQGNTGELFF. CDR3 sequence (DNA): TGTGCCAGCAGAGTGGGACAGGGGAACACCGGGGAGCTGTTTTTT.

V gene TRBV7-6 combines with J gene TRBJ2-3, with D possibly matching TRBD2 (5 bases). Per the germline V gene, CDR1 is SGHVS and CDR2 is FNYEAQ. This CDR3 is built from 14 residues. V was clipped by 5 bases and J by 3 bases, with 12 bases between them. The CDR3 DNA sequence: TGTGCCAGCAGCCCAACCGGGGAAACAGATACGCAGTATTTT. As protein: CASSPTGETDTQYF.

This clone was detected only once. This chain uses TRBV4-2 with TRBJ1-6; the D gene is possibly TRBD1 (5 bases). Germline V gene sequence: CDR1 LGHNA, CDR2 YNFKEQ. The V and J ends lost 5 bases and 7 bases respectively, with 15 bases between them. The length of the CDR3 is 15 residues. CDR3 residues: CASSDETVRNSPLHF. The CDR3 bases are TGTGCCAGCAGCGATGAGACAGTACGGAATTCACCCCTCCACTTT.

This clone was observed a handful of times. The chain employs TRBV11-3 and TRBJ1-5; 8 bases align to TRBD1. The CDR3 sequence is 15 residues long. V lost 5 bases, J lost 2 bases, and 5 bases stayed unmatched. Germline values: CDR1 SGHNT, CDR2 YENEEA. CDR3 in amino acids: CASSGRGLGNQPQHF. The CDR3 bases are TGTGCCAGCAGCGGCAGGGGGCTTGGCAATCAGCCCCAGCATTTT.

This clone was picked up a small number of times. The J gene is TRBJ2-7, the V gene TRBV2; D unresolved. Germline V CDR1 and CDR2: SNHLY, FYNNEI. The V end was cut by 5 bases, the J end by 2 bases, with 1 base between. This CDR3 has 10 amino acids. CDR3 amino acids: CASSTYEQYF. The CDR3 bases are TGTGCCAGCAGTACCTACGAGCAGTACTTC.

This clone appeared a few times. J is TRBJ1-5 and V is TRBV4-2, with D hard to call. Trimming took 0 bases from V and 6 from J, leaving 6 bases between them. The CDR3 has 13 residues. Germline V gives CDR1 LGHNA, CDR2 YNFKEQ. This CDR3 reads CASSQEIRQPQHF. The CDR3 coding sequence is TGTGCCAGCAGCCAAGAAATCCGTCAGCCCCAGCATTTT.

The V call is TRBV29-1, the J call TRBJ1-2, with 7 bases identical to TRBD1. The ends lost 4 bases at V and 8 bases at J; junction bases unmatched: 4. Germline assignment: CDR1 SQVTM and CDR2 ANQGSEA. The CDR3 spans 11 residues. DNA of the CDR3: TGCAGCGTTGCAGACAGGGACGGCTACACCTTC. Residues: CSVADRDGYTF.